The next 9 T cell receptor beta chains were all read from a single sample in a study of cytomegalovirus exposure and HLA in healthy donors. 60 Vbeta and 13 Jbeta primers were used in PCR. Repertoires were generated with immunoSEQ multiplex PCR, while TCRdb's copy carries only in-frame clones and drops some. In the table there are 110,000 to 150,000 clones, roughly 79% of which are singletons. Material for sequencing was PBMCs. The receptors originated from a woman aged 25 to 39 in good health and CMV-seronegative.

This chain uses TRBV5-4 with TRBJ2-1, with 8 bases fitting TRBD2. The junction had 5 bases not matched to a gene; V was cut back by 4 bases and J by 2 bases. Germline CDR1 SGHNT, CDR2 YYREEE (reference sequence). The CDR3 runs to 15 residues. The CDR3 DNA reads TGTGCCAGCAGCCGAGCGGGGGTTGCCTACAATGAGCAGTTCTTC. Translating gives CASSRAGVAYNEQFF.

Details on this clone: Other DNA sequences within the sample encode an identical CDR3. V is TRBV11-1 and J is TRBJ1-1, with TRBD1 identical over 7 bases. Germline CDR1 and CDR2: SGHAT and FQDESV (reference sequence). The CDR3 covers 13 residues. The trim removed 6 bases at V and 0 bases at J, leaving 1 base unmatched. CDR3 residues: CASRQGMNTEAFF. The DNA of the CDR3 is TGTGCCAGCAGACAGGGGATGAACACTGAAGCTTTCTTT.

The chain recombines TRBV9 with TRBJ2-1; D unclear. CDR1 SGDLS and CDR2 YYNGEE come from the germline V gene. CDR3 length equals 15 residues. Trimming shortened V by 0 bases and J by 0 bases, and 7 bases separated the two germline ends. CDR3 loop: CASSVDPVSYNEQFF. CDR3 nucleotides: TGTGCCAGCAGCGTAGATCCGGTCTCCTACAATGAGCAGTTCTTC.

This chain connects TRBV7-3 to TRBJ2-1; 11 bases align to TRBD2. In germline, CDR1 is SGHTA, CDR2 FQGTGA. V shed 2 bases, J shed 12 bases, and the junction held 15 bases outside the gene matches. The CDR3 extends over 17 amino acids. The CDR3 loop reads CASSLYTSGGITMMQFF. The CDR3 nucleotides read TGTGCCAGCAGCTTATATACTAGCGGGGGAATTACAATGATGCAGTTCTTC.

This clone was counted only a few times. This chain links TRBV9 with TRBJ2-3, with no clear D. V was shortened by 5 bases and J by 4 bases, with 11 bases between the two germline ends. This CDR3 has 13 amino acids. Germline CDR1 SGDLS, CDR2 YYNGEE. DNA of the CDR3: TGTGCCAGCAGATCTTCCGGGTCAGATACGCAGTATTTT. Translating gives CASRSSGSDTQYF. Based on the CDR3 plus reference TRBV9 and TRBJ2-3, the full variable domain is DSGVTQTPKHLITATGQRVTLRCSPRSGDLSVYWYQQSLDQGLQFLIQYYNGEERAKGNILERFSAQQFPDLHSELNLSSLELGDSALYFCASRSSGSDTQYFGPGTRLTVL.

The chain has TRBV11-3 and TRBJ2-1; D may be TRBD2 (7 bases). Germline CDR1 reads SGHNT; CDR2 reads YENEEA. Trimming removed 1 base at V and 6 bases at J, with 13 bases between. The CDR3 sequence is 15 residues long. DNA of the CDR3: TGTGCCAGCAGCTTAGGGGGGGGCGGGTTCAATGAGCAGTTCTTC. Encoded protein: CASSLGGGGFNEQFF.

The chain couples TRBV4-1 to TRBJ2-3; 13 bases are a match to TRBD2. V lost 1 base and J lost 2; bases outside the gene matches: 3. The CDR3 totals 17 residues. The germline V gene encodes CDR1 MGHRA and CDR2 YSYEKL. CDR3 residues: CASSQGLAGGPTDTQYF. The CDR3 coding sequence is TGCGCCAGCAGCCAAGGACTAGCGGGGGGACCCACAGATACGCAGTATTTT.

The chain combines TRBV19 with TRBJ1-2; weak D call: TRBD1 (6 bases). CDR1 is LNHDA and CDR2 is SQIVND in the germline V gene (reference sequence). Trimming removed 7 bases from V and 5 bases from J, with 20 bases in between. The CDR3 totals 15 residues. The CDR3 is CASTNYREGVYGYTF. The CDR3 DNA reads TGTGCCAGTACTAACTACAGGGAAGGCGTGTATGGCTACACCTTC.

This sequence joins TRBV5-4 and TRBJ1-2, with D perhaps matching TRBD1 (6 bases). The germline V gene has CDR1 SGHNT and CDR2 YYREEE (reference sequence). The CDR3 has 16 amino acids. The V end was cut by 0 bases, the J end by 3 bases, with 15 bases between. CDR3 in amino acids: CASSLGPAGDDYGYTF. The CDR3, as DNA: TGTGCCAGCAGCTTGGGGCCTGCAGGGGACGACTATGGCTACACCTTC.